Listed below are T cell receptor beta chains from one sample, sequenced in a study of naive and memory T cell subsets. A single record per CDR3 protein comes from TCRdb applying MiXCR to the UMI-ligation and nested PCR reads. The sample includes 30,000 to 35,000 distinct CDR3 sequences, about 6.9% of them seen just once. Source: skin, taken from a tuberculin skin test site. Receptors originate from an adult in good health. CDR3s include the opening cysteine and the closing phenylalanine or tryptophan. A D gene is named only where the DNA matches it firmly. Clone size appears in some rows only: once, few, many, or a class for an expanded clone.

cdr3_aa cdr3_nt j_call v_call clone_size d_call
CASSVETPDTQYF TGTGCCAGCAGCGTAGAGACCCCAGATACGCAGTATTTT TRBJ2-3 TRBV9 many NA
CASSLGASGGTTGELFF TGTGCCAGCAGCTTAGGGGCCAGCGGGGGTACCACCGGGGAGCTGTTTTTT TRBJ2-2 TRBV11-2 many TRBD2
CASSPPRSSVFSDTQYF TGTGCCAGCTCACCACCTCGTTCGAGCGTTTTCTCAGATACGCAGTATTTT TRBJ2-3 TRBV18 NA NA
CASSQRQMNTEAFF TGTGCCAGCAGCCAACGGCAGATGAACACTGAAGCTTTCTTT TRBJ1-1 TRBV3-1 NA NA
CASSSRQGWHYGYTF TGCGCCAGCAGCTCCCGGCAGGGTTGGCACTATGGCTACACCTTC TRBJ1-2 TRBV5-1 many NA
CASSYTAGDMSSYNEQFF TGTGCCAGCAGTTACACCGCCGGCGATATGAGCTCCTACAATGAGCAGTTCTTC TRBJ2-1 TRBV6-2/TRBV6-3 many NA
CASSLGPGVSYEQYF TGTGCCAGCAGTTTAGGCCCAGGGGTATCCTACGAGCAGTACTTC TRBJ2-7 TRBV12-3/TRBV12-4 many NA
CASSKVVRSGPRACTDTQYF TGTGCCAGCAGCAAAGTGGTGCGATCGGGGCCCCGGGCTTGCACAGATACGCAGTATTTT TRBJ2-3 TRBV21-1 NA NA
CAISDLGQGWNTEAFF TGTGCCATCAGTGACCTAGGACAGGGCTGGAACACTGAAGCTTTCTTT TRBJ1-1 TRBV10-3 few TRBD1
CASSRAGGRSSYNEQFF TGTGCCAGCTCTCGTGCTGGCGGGCGGAGCTCCTACAATGAGCAGTTCTTC TRBJ2-1 TRBV18 many NA
CSAKTPTDRTEAFF TGCAGTGCCAAGACCCCCACAGATCGGACTGAAGCTTTCTTT TRBJ1-1 TRBV20-1 many NA
CASSLSLNTEAFF TGTGCCAGCAGCTTATCCCTGAACACTGAAGCTTTCTTT TRBJ1-1 TRBV7-3 few NA
CASSLFLGTSTDTQYF TGTGCCAGCAGTTTATTTCTTGGGACTAGCACAGATACGCAGTATTTT TRBJ2-3 TRBV27 many NA
CSVVVGSSNQPQHF TGCAGCGTTGTTGTGGGCTCGAGCAATCAGCCCCAGCATTTT TRBJ1-5 TRBV29-1 many NA
CSARDLGAYNEQFF TGCAGTGCTAGAGATCTGGGCGCGTACAATGAGCAGTTCTTC TRBJ2-1 TRBV20-1 many NA
CASSSDLRASRSTDTQYF TGTGCCAGCAGCTCCGATTTGAGAGCTAGCCGAAGCACAGATACGCAGTATTTT TRBJ2-3 TRBV7-2 few NA
CASSPPGQGSDGYTF TGTGCCAGCTCACCACCGGGACAGGGTTCCGATGGCTACACCTTC TRBJ1-2 TRBV18 NA TRBD1
CSASGASGRTGTGELFF TGCAGCGCCTCCGGGGCTAGCGGGAGAACGGGCACCGGGGAGCTGTTTTTT TRBJ2-2 TRBV29-1 few TRBD2
CASSHSRNSYEQYF TGTGCCAGCAGCCATTCACGGAACTCCTACGAGCAGTACTTC TRBJ2-7 TRBV3-1 many NA
CASSLLGGYGDTF TGTGCCAGCAGCTTGCTCGGAGGCTATGGCGACACCTTC TRBJ1-2 TRBV5-4 NA NA
CSVSIAGEKLFF TGCAGCGTTTCGATTGCGGGGGAAAAACTGTTTTTT TRBJ1-4 TRBV29-1 many NA
CAGGLAGGGELFF TGTGCCGGCGGACTAGCGGGGGGCGGGGAGCTGTTTTTT TRBJ2-2 TRBV19 many TRBD2
CSVEGELRTADTQYF TGCAGCGTTGAGGGCGAGCTTCGCACGGCAGATACGCAGTATTTT TRBJ2-3 TRBV29-1 many NA
CASSPDRVDGYTF TGTGCCAGCAGTCCCGACAGGGTAGATGGCTACACCTTC TRBJ1-2 TRBV6-5 medium-sized TRBD1
CTSSSKTSGGPAGEQFF TGCACCAGCAGTTCGAAGACTAGCGGGGGTCCAGCGGGTGAGCAGTTCTTC TRBJ2-1 TRBV27 many TRBD2
CASTPEGPQETQYF TGCGCCAGCACCCCGGAGGGCCCCCAAGAGACCCAGTACTTC TRBJ2-5 TRBV5-1 many NA
CASGLVGGTEAFF TGTGCTAGTGGTTTGGTGGGGGGCACTGAAGCTTTCTTT TRBJ1-1 TRBV12-5 many NA
CASTKDTATDTQYF TGTGCCAGCACCAAGGACACGGCGACAGATACGCAGTATTTT TRBJ2-3 TRBV12-3/TRBV12-4 many NA
CASSFGRGYSTGELFF TGTGCCAGCAGTTTTGGAAGGGGATACAGTACCGGGGAGCTGTTTTTT TRBJ2-2 TRBV12-3/TRBV12-4 many NA
CASSLDGQQTGELFF TGTGCCAGCAGCTTAGATGGGCAGCAAACCGGGGAGCTGTTTTTT TRBJ2-2 TRBV11-3 many NA